Below, 26 T cell receptor beta chains from the same sample are listed, as sequenced in a study of cytomegalovirus exposure and HLA in healthy donors. It was with 60 Vbeta and 13 Jbeta primers that the PCR ran. Assay: immunoSEQ multiplex PCR; the TCRdb copy retains only in-frame clones and omits some. The repertoire holds fewer than 150,000 clones, with roughly three quarters as singletons. The sample comprised PBMCs. The receptors were sampled from a man aged 30 to 45 in good health and CMV-seronegative.

This clone appeared a few times. The rearrangement joins TRBV29-1 to TRBJ2-4; tentatively, D is TRBD2 (6 bases). CDR3 length: 11 residues. V shed 6 bases and J shed 6 bases, with 9 bases lying between them. Per the germline V gene, CDR1 is SQVTM and CDR2 is ANQGSEA. The CDR3: CSVGGGNIQYF. The CDR3 DNA reads TGCAGCGTGGGGGGTGGAAACATTCAGTACTTC.

The rearrangement joins TRBV18 to TRBJ2-3; 10 nucleotides align to TRBD2. Losses at the gene ends were 6 bases for V and 7 bases for J; bases not matched to a gene: 10. Germline loops: CDR1 KGHSH, CDR2 LQKENI. The CDR3 runs to 15 residues. The CDR3 DNA sequence: TGTGCCAGCTCGCTAGCTAGCGGGAGTGCAAATACGCAGTATTTT. This encodes CASSLASGSANTQYF.

The chain employs TRBV5-1 and TRBJ2-1; D is ambiguous. In germline, CDR1 is SGHRS, CDR2 YFSETQ. With 3 bases removed from V and 0 bases from J, the gap between germline ends came to 7 bases. The CDR3 extends over 14 amino acids. The CDR3 DNA reads TGCGCCAGCAGCTCCCCGAGCTCCTACAATGAGCAGTTCTTC. Its protein is CASSSPSSYNEQFF. The full variable domain, its missing parts supplied by reference TRBV5-1 and TRBJ2-1, is KAGVTQTPRYLIKTRGQQVTLSCSPISGHRSVSWYQQTPGQGLQFLFEYFSETQRNKGNFPGRFSGRQFSNSRSEMNVSTLELGDSALYLCASSSPSSYNEQFFGPGTRLTVL.

This clone has a single count. The genes are TRBV6-5 and TRBJ2-7, with 9 nucleotides matching TRBD2. The CDR3 length is 16 residues. The V segment lost 0 bases and the J segment 0 bases; nucleotides outside the gene matches: 3. Per germline, CDR1 MNHEY and CDR2 SVGAGI. The chain's CDR3 is CASSYSPSGASYEQYF. The CDR3 DNA reads as TGTGCCAGCAGTTACTCCCCTAGCGGGGCCTCCTACGAGCAGTACTTC.

The gene calls are TRBV2 and TRBJ2-1, with 10 bases lining up with TRBD2. The length of the CDR3 is 15 residues. The J segment lost 3 bases and the V segment lost 6 bases, leaving 5 bases of the junction unmatched. CDR1 is SNHLY, CDR2 FYNNEI, per germline. Here the CDR3 reads CASRQGLADYNEQFF. CDR3 DNA: TGTGCCAGCAGACAAGGACTAGCGGACTACAATGAGCAGTTCTTC.

This clone has only a few counts. The chain joins TRBV6-6 to TRBJ2-7; 7 bases align to TRBD2. The length of the CDR3 is 14 residues. The germline V gene encodes CDR1 MNHNY and CDR2 SVGAGI (reference sequence). Losses at the gene ends were 5 bases for V and 2 bases for J; bases not matched to a gene: 6. The CDR3 spells CASSGRGSTYEQYF. CDR3 DNA: TGTGCCAGCAGTGGGCGGGGGAGCACCTACGAGCAGTACTTC.

J is TRBJ2-1 and V is TRBV9, with D possibly matching TRBD1 (6 bases). The CDR3 runs to 13 residues. The germline CDR1 and CDR2 sequences are SGDLS and YYNGEE. V lost 4 bases and J lost 2, with 7 bases in between. The CDR3 sequence is CASSSGAYNEQFF. CDR3 nucleotide sequence: TGTGCCAGCAGCTCAGGGGCCTACAATGAGCAGTTCTTC.

This rearrangement joins TRBV28 to TRBJ2-3; perhaps TRBD2 as D (5 bases). The CDR3 covers 13 residues. Trimming pared 5 bases from V and 5 bases from J, leaving 11 bases between. Germline loops: CDR1 MDHEN, CDR2 SYDVKM. CDR3 region: CASSGGRGDTQYF. The CDR3 DNA is TGTGCCAGCAGTGGTGGGAGAGGAGATACGCAGTATTTT.

V and J are TRBV4-2 and TRBJ2-3; D perhaps matches TRBD2 (5 bases). V gave up 0 bases and J gave up 2 bases, with 12 bases separating them. Germline lookup yields CDR1 LGHNA and CDR2 YNFKEQ. This CDR3 region has 16 residues. The CDR3 spells CASSQDPSGITDTQYF. Here the CDR3 DNA reads TGTGCCAGCAGCCAAGATCCCAGCGGAATCACAGATACGCAGTATTTT.

The CDR3 DNA is TGTGCCAGCAGTGGCCGACAGGGGGTTGTAAACTATGGCTACACCTTC. Its protein is CASSGRQGVVNYGYTF. The rearrangement uses TRBV6-1 and TRBJ1-2; 9 nucleotides match TRBD1. Germline V lookup: CDR1 MNHNS, CDR2 SASEGT. V shed 4 bases, J shed 2 bases, and the junction held 8 bases outside the gene matches. The CDR3 runs 16 residues.

This clone was observed a few times. The chain carries TRBV29-1 and TRBJ2-1, with 9 bases that match TRBD1. J lost 6 bases, V lost 1 base, and 10 bases had no gene match. The germline gives CDR1 SQVTM, CDR2 ANQGSEA. This CDR3 is 16 amino acids long. In nucleotides, the CDR3 is TGCAGCGTTGAAGGGCTACAACGGGACAGGGTCAATGAGCAGTTCTTC. It encodes CSVEGLQRDRVNEQFF.

This chain connects TRBV18 to TRBJ2-3; TRBD2 agrees at 7 bases. The junction had 7 bases not matched to a gene; V was cut back by 0 bases and J by 4 bases. CDR1 and CDR2 (germline): KGHSH, LQKENI. This CDR3 spans 16 amino acids. In DNA, the CDR3 is TGTGCCAGCTCACCACCCCGCGGGAGCGTCGCAGATACGCAGTATTTT. It is translated as CASSPPRGSVADTQYF. The full variable domain, with the rest looked up from reference TRBV18 and TRBJ2-3, is NAGVMQNPRHLVRRRGQEARLRCSPMKGHSHVYWYRQLPEEGLKFMVYLQKENIIDESGMPKERFSAEFPKEGPSILRIQQVVRGDSAAYFCASSPPRGSVADTQYFGPGTRLTVL.

The rearrangement joins TRBV2 to TRBJ2-1, with D tentatively TRBD2 (6 bases). The V end was cut by 7 bases, the J end by 7 bases, with 14 bases between. Germline V lookup: CDR1 SNHLY, CDR2 FYNNEI. The CDR3 sequence is 13 residues long. The DNA for the CDR3 is TGTGCCAGCAATTTCAATCGGGGGAATGAGCAGTTCTTC. Its protein product is CASNFNRGNEQFF.

V is TRBV6-5 and J is TRBJ1-1; 8 positions match TRBD1. Per germline, CDR1 MNHEY and CDR2 SVGAGI. The CDR3 totals 16 residues. V lost 0 bases, J lost 4 bases, and 7 bases stayed unmatched. The CDR3 nucleotides are TGTGCCAGCAGTTACTCTACCACAGGGGGAATCACTGAAGCTTTCTTT. Its protein is CASSYSTTGGITEAFF.

This rearrangement joins TRBV28 to TRBJ2-1, with TRBD2 identical over 9 bases. The CDR3 loop spans 15 amino acids. J gave up 6 bases and V 6 bases, and 9 bases lay outside the gene matches. The germline gives CDR1 MDHEN, CDR2 SYDVKM. The CDR3 loop is CASSPPRTSVNEQFF. Here the CDR3 DNA reads TGTGCCAGCAGCCCTCCCCGGACTAGCGTCAATGAGCAGTTCTTC.

As concerns this clone: The junction departs from germline at one end; a sequencing error may be responsible. The V call is TRBV7-9, the J call TRBJ2-6, with a possible D match to TRBD2 (6 bases). Per the germline V gene, CDR1 is SEHNR and CDR2 is FQNEAQ (reference sequence). The CDR3 is 18 residues long. As DNA, the CDR3 is TGTTCCAGCAGCGCTGGGGCAGGGAGGTTGGCTGGGGCCAACGTCCTGACTTTC. This encodes CSSSAGAGRLAGANVLTF.

The count of this clone is one. This rearrangement joins TRBV11-2 to TRBJ2-3; D is unclear. CDR1 and CDR2 (germline): SGHAT, FQNNGV. The V and J ends lost 5 bases and 6 bases respectively, with 12 bases between them. The CDR3 covers 13 residues. Here the CDR3 DNA reads TGTGCCAGCAGCCTAGGGCTCGGGGATACGCAGTATTTT. As protein: CASSLGLGDTQYF.

This clone occurred a few times. The chain links TRBV6-6 to TRBJ1-1, with D possibly being TRBD1 (5 bases). V lost 3 bases and J lost 3, with 11 bases in between. CDR1 is MNHNY, CDR2 SVGAGI, per germline (reference sequence). The length of the CDR3 is 14 residues. CDR3 amino acids: CASSYRGADTEAFF. Here the CDR3 DNA reads TGTGCCAGCAGTTATAGGGGCGCGGACACTGAAGCTTTCTTT.

The chain employs TRBV28 and TRBJ2-7; TRBD2 aligns across 8 bases. V was clipped by 4 bases and J by 3 bases; unmatched bases: 14. The germline gives CDR1 MDHEN, CDR2 SYDVKM. The CDR3 has 17 amino acids. CDR3 nucleotides: TGTGCCAGCAGTTACTGGGGGCTAACTAGCGGACACTACGAGCAGTACTTC. Translating gives CASSYWGLTSGHYEQYF.

This clone was recorded once. The chain links TRBV5-1 to TRBJ1-5; tentative D call: TRBD1 (6 bases). From germline, CDR1 is SGHRS and CDR2 YFSETQ. With 2 bases removed from V and 7 bases from J, the gap between germline ends came to 10 bases. The CDR3 length is 13 residues. CDR3 sequence: CASSLQGPQPQHF. As DNA, the CDR3 is TGCGCCAGCAGCTTACAGGGCCCCCAGCCCCAGCATTTT.

The chain has TRBV5-4 and TRBJ2-7; 8 bases are shared with TRBD1. Germline CDR1 reads SGHNT; CDR2 reads YYREEE (reference sequence). This CDR3 has 15 residues. The V segment lost 5 bases and the J segment 5 bases; nucleotides outside the gene matches: 12. Written as DNA, the CDR3 is TGTGCCAGCAGAACCGACTTAGGCAGGGGGCACGAGCAGTACTTC. Its translation: CASRTDLGRGHEQYF.

The V and J genes are TRBV29-1 and TRBJ2-1; 7 bases align to TRBD2. CDR1 is SQVTM and CDR2 is ANQGSEA in the germline V gene. The ends lost 4 bases at V and 5 bases at J; junction bases unmatched: 8. CDR3 length: 14 residues. The CDR3 reads CSVGSERDNNEQFF. CDR3 sequence (DNA): TGCAGCGTTGGGTCTGAGCGGGATAACAATGAGCAGTTCTTC.

The chain uses TRBV29-1 and TRBJ2-1; the match to TRBD2 covers 8 bases. J gave up 5 bases and V 7 bases, and 7 bases lay outside the gene matches. The CDR3 extends over 13 amino acids. The V gene's germline CDR1 is SQVTM and CDR2 ANQGSEA. CDR3 sequence reads: CSAFWRGDNEQFF. In nucleotides, the CDR3 is TGCAGCGCGTTCTGGCGGGGGGACAATGAGCAGTTCTTC.

The chain carries TRBV19 and TRBJ2-7; 11 bases are shared with TRBD2. V was clipped by 5 bases and J by 6 bases; unmatched bases: 0. Germline V lookup: CDR1 LNHDA, CDR2 SQIVND (reference sequence). There are 12 residues in the CDR3. The CDR3 DNA reads TGTGCCAGTAGTGGGACTAGCGGCGAGCAGTACTTC. This encodes CASSGTSGEQYF.

This chain uses TRBV5-4 with TRBJ2-3; 9 bases fit TRBD1. The CDR3 loop spans 16 amino acids. Germline trimming cut 2 bases from V and 1 base from J; bases unmatched to any gene: 5. CDR1 is SGHNT and CDR2 is YYREEE in the germline V gene (reference sequence). CDR3 in DNA: TGTGCCAGCAGCTTCTCCAGGACAGGGGGCACAGATACGCAGTATTTT. Translation gives CASSFSRTGGTDTQYF.

V is TRBV10-3 and J is TRBJ2-7; tentatively, D is TRBD2 (5 bases). The CDR3 covers 13 residues. The V gene's germline CDR1 is ENHRY and CDR2 SYGVKD. The germline V and J ends were trimmed by 4 bases and 2 bases, with 9 bases remaining between them. The CDR3 DNA follows: TGTGCCATCAGTGGAGGGCCCACCTACGAGCAGTACTTC. It specifies CAISGGPTYEQYF.